The 6 T cell receptor beta chains listed next were all sequenced from one sample in a study of Ad26.COV2.S vaccination and SARS-CoV-2 variants. The sample's treatment: 15 to 20 received Ad26.COV2.S at low or high dose, single or two shots; about 5 received placebo; per-sample allocation not given. After the first vaccine or placebo injection, samples were drawn on day 63. Using immunoSEQ multiplex PCR, the repertoire was profiled, and TCRdb retains in-frame clones only, with some absent. The table includes about 280,000 clones, 87% detected once. This material consisted of peripheral blood, taken in a trial of Ad26.COV2.S vaccine versus placebo. Every receptor here comes from a person aged 18 to 65 who received the Ad26.COV2.S COVID-19 vaccine or a placebo.

The chain employs TRBV7-2 and TRBJ2-3; possibly TRBD1 for D (6 bases). Germline CDR1 is SGHTA and CDR2 is FQGNSA. CDR3 size: 16 residues. Trimming stripped 0 bases from V and 4 bases from J, with 14 bases between. In DNA form, the CDR3 reads TGTGCCAGCAGCTTAGCAGGCGTACAGGGCGCAGATACGCAGTATTTT. Encoded protein: CASSLAGVQGADTQYF.

This clone occurred once. Sequence at one end of the junction differs from germline and may be a read error. The chain employs TRBV12-3 or TRBV12-4 and TRBJ2-7, with D maybe TRBD2 (6 bases). This CDR3 region has 12 residues. CDR3: CASNLGGYEQYF. For the CDR3, the DNA is TGTGCCAGCAATTTAGGAGGGTACGAGCAGTACTTC.

The rearrangement links TRBV5-1 to TRBJ1-1; D remains ambiguous. Germline V gene sequence: CDR1 SGHRS, CDR2 YFSETQ. This CDR3 region has 16 residues. V lost 0 bases and J 0 bases, leaving 12 bases between the germline ends. CDR3 sequence: CASSLGRTGMNTEAFF. The CDR3 region has the DNA TGCGCCAGCAGCTTGGGGCGGACGGGAATGAACACTGAAGCTTTCTTT. Full variable domain (remainder filled in from reference TRBV5-1 and TRBJ1-1): KAGVTQTPRYLIKTRGQQVTLSCSPISGHRSVSWYQQTPGQGLQFLFEYFSETQRNKGNFPGRFSGRQFSNSRSEMNVSTLELGDSALYLCASSLGRTGMNTEAFFGQGTRLTVV.

This clone was seen a single time. CDR3: CASSFNRQSYEQYF. CDR3 in DNA: TGCGCCAGCAGCTTCAACCGACAGAGCTACGAGCAGTACTTC. The chain links TRBV5-1 to TRBJ2-7, with D perhaps matching TRBD1 (5 bases). CDR1 is SGHRS and CDR2 is YFSETQ in the germline V gene. V gave up 2 bases and J gave up 3 bases, with 12 bases separating them. The CDR3 is 14 residues long.

The chain employs TRBV9 and TRBJ2-3; D not resolved. The CDR3 runs 14 residues. Germline CDR1 and CDR2: SGDLS and YYNGEE. The germline V and J ends were trimmed by 3 bases and 2 bases, with 10 bases remaining between them. The CDR3 here is CASSEDQNTDTQYF. For the CDR3, the DNA is TGTGCCAGCAGCGAAGACCAGAACACAGATACGCAGTATTTT.

DNA of the CDR3: TGTGCCAGCAGCTTACTCCCAGGGAACACTGAAGCTTTCTTT. Translated, it gives CASSLLPGNTEAFF. The V and J genes are TRBV13 and TRBJ1-1; D uncertain. Germline V CDR1 and CDR2: PRHDT, FYEKMQ (reference sequence). The length of the CDR3 is 14 residues. V lost 2 bases and J 1 base, leaving 8 bases between the germline ends.